Presented here are 7 T cell receptor beta chains from one specimen sequenced in a study of T cells after yellow fever vaccination. TCRdb reprocessed the 5' RACE reads via MiXCR and lists one record per CDR3 protein. The sample has approximately 340,000 distinct CDR3 sequences, 8.5% to 9% seen once. This sample comprised PBMCs, obtained on the day of the first yellow fever vaccination. These receptors came from a man aged 18 to 35 who received the YFV17D yellow fever vaccine.

J is TRBJ2-7 and V is TRBV6-7, with TRBD2 matching over 9 bases. TRBV6-7 is an open reading frame whose function is uncertain. CDR3 length: 17 residues. V was clipped by 0 bases and J by 4 bases; unmatched bases: 10. CDR3 region: CASSYSILAGEYYEQYF. CDR3 nucleotides: TGTGCCAGCAGTTACTCGATATTAGCGGGGGAGTATTACGAGCAGTACTTC.

This clonotype was seen repeatedly, ten times or more. The chain has TRBV7-6 and TRBJ1-4; TRBD1 matches at 7 bases. The ends lost 1 base at V and 8 bases at J; junction bases unmatched: 10. Germline CDR1 reads SGHVS; CDR2 reads FNYEAQ. The CDR3 covers 16 residues. The CDR3 reads CASSLEGGTVTEKLFF. The CDR3 DNA sequence: TGTGCCAGCAGCTTAGAAGGGGGGACAGTCACCGAAAAACTGTTTTTT.

This chain joins TRBV27 and TRBJ1-2; the D is unclear. CDR1 is MNHEY and CDR2 is SMNVEV in the germline V gene (reference sequence). The ends were cut back, 7 bases at V and 0 bases at J, with 12 bases in the middle. The CDR3 loop spans 14 amino acids. The CDR3 loop is CASNPTGANYGYTF. For the CDR3, the DNA is TGTGCCAGCAACCCCACCGGAGCTAACTATGGCTACACCTTC.

This clonotype was counted between two and nine times. The CDR3 DNA sequence: TGCGCCAGCAGCCAAGATAGCGGGCATATATACAATGAGCAGTTCTTC. Protein: CASSQDSGHIYNEQFF. The genes are TRBV4-1 and TRBJ2-1; 7 bases are a match to TRBD2. After removal of 0 bases from V and 4 bases from J, the junction contained 6 bases not matched to a gene. This CDR3 has 16 residues. The germline gives CDR1 MGHRA, CDR2 YSYEKL.

This clonotype was counted a few times. The V and J genes are TRBV12-3 or TRBV12-4 and TRBJ1-2; D possibly corresponds to TRBD1 (6 bases). Trimming stripped 3 bases from V and 1 base from J, with 9 bases between. CDR3 length equals 14 residues. DNA for the CDR3: TGTGCCAGCAGTTTGAACAGGGATAACTATGGCTACACCTTC. It yields the protein CASSLNRDNYGYTF.

There are a few counts of this clonotype. The rearrangement joins TRBV5-1 to TRBJ2-3, with D perhaps assigned TRBD1 or TRBD2 (6 bases each). Germline CDR1 SGHRS, CDR2 YFSETQ. V gave up 0 bases and J gave up 5 bases, with 13 bases separating them. The CDR3 is made up of 15 amino acids. The CDR3 protein is CASSLAGAFEDTQYF. The CDR3 region has the DNA TGCGCCAGCAGCTTGGCGGGGGCTTTCGAAGATACGCAGTATTTT.

The sample holds many counts of this clonotype. The rearrangement uses TRBV12-3 or TRBV12-4 and TRBJ1-1; tentative D call: TRBD1 (6 bases). The germline V and J ends were trimmed by 6 bases and 8 bases, with 19 bases remaining between them. This CDR3 has 14 amino acids. CDR3 protein: CASSRLGGRGEAFF. The DNA of the CDR3 is TGTGCCAGCAGCCGTCTCGGGGGCAGGGGCGAAGCTTTCTTT.